Presented here are 29 T cell receptor beta chains from one specimen sequenced in a study of T cells after posttransplantation cyclophosphamide. The data were produced by immunoSEQ multiplex PCR, yet TCRdb's version contains in-frame clones alone and is incomplete. The sample contains tens of thousands of clones, around 73% of which appear only once. Specimen: memory CD4+ T cells sorted from PBMCs. All receptors derive from a woman aged 55-70 years in good health, CMV-negative, and a related stem cell transplant donor.

The DNA of the CDR3 is TGTGCCAGCAAACGGACAGGAGTTTCCTACGAGCAGTACTTC. It codes for CASKRTGVSYEQYF. The chain combines TRBV2 with TRBJ2-7; the match to TRBD1 covers 7 bases. The CDR3 is made up of 14 amino acids. The germline V gene encodes CDR1 SNHLY and CDR2 FYNNEI. V was pared by 7 bases and J by 1 base, with 7 bases of the junction left unmatched.

The chain uses TRBV5-4 and TRBJ1-1; 8 bases are shared with TRBD1. Germline V lookup: CDR1 SGHNT, CDR2 YYREEE (reference sequence). V lost 10 bases to trimming and J lost 0 bases; unmatched junction nucleotides: 8. The CDR3 length is 14 residues. The CDR3 is CAARQGRVNTEAFF. The CDR3 nucleotides read TGTGCCGCTCGACAGGGGAGGGTGAACACTGAAGCTTTCTTT.

This chain links TRBV6-1 with TRBJ1-1, with TRBD1 identical over 7 bases. Germline loops: CDR1 MNHNS, CDR2 SASEGT. The CDR3 is made up of 14 amino acids. J gave up 0 bases and V 5 bases, and 3 bases lay outside the gene matches. CDR3 bases: TGTGCCAGCAGTAAAACAGGGGTGAACACTGAAGCTTTCTTT. This codes for CASSKTGVNTEAFF.

J is TRBJ2-3 and V is TRBV5-1; TRBD2 might be the D (6 bases). The CDR3 has 16 amino acids. Germline lookup yields CDR1 SGHRS and CDR2 YFSETQ. V was clipped by 4 bases and J by 5 bases, with 20 bases between them. The CDR3 here is CASSPPNRGAGDTQYF. Written as DNA, the CDR3 is TGCGCCAGCAGCCCCCCCAACCGCGGAGCGGGAGATACGCAGTATTTT.

The chain employs TRBV19 and TRBJ1-3; 9 nucleotides line up with TRBD1. The V gene end was trimmed by 2 bases and the J gene end by 7 bases; junction bases not matched to a gene: 6. The CDR3 length is 15 residues. The germline CDR1 and CDR2 sequences are LNHDA and SQIVND (reference sequence). CDR3 amino acids: CASSIPGQGRNTIYF. The CDR3 nucleotides read TGTGCCAGTAGTATACCGGGACAGGGAAGGAACACCATATATTTT.

This chain uses TRBV30 with TRBJ1-5; the D gene is possibly TRBD1 (5 bases). Germline CDR1 and CDR2: GTSNPN and SVGIG (reference sequence). Trimming took 2 bases from V and 5 from J, leaving 16 bases between them. The CDR3 sequence is 15 residues long. The CDR3 DNA sequence: TGTGCCTGGAGTAGGGGCAGATATAATGATCAGCCCCAGCATTTT. As protein: CAWSRGRYNDQPQHF.

CDR3 sequence reads: CAAERQANQPQHF. The CDR3 region has the DNA TGTGCCGCCGAACGTCAGGCCAATCAGCCCCAGCATTTT. The gene calls are TRBV6-6 and TRBJ1-5; the D is unclear. Trimming stripped 11 bases from V and 3 bases from J, with 14 bases between. CDR1 and CDR2 from the germline V gene are MNHNY and SVGAGI (reference sequence). The CDR3 consists of 13 residues.

Details on this clone: The junction departs from germline at one end; a sequencing error may be responsible. V usage is TRBV5-1 and J usage is TRBJ2-7, with TRBD1 matching 12 bases. Germline assignment: CDR1 SGHRS and CDR2 YFSETQ. The CDR3 is 15 residues long. For the CDR3, the DNA is TGTGCCAGCAGCACAAGGGACAGGGGGCTCTACGAGCAGTACTTC. This gives the protein CASSTRDRGLYEQYF.

The V and J genes are TRBV10-3 and TRBJ2-7, with D maybe TRBD2 (5 bases). The CDR3 spans 14 residues. Per the germline V gene, CDR1 is ENHRY and CDR2 is SYGVKD. V lost 4 bases to trimming and J lost 2 bases, with 12 bases between them. CDR3 in DNA: TGTGCCATCAGTGTAAGCGGAAGCACCTACGAGCAGTACTTC. Amino acids: CAISVSGSTYEQYF.

This chain links TRBV18 with TRBJ2-4; 10 bases align to TRBD1. The CDR3 is 19 amino acids. CDR1 and CDR2 from the germline V gene are KGHSH and LQKENI. V lost 6 bases to trimming and J lost 0 bases; unmatched junction nucleotides: 14. The CDR3 spells CASSPSRDRGGLAKNIQYF. CDR3 sequence (DNA): TGTGCCAGCTCCCCGTCCCGGGACAGGGGAGGCCTAGCCAAAAACATTCAGTACTTC.

The chain recombines TRBV7-3 with TRBJ2-4; 7 bases fit TRBD2. CDR1 and CDR2 from the germline V gene are SGHTA and FQGTGA. The CDR3 consists of 15 residues. J lost 2 bases, V lost 6 bases, and 7 bases had no gene match. The CDR3 DNA reads as TGTGCCAGCAGTATTAGCGGGCCTTCCAAAAACATTCAGTACTTC. Encoded protein: CASSISGPSKNIQYF.

The CDR3 nucleotides read TGTGCCAGCAGCTTCGGGTATAGCAATCAGCCCCAGCATTTT. Its translation is CASSFGYSNQPQHF. The chain employs TRBV5-4 and TRBJ1-5; D uncertain. This CDR3 contains 14 residues. V dropped 2 bases and J dropped 0 bases, with 6 bases sitting between them. CDR1 and CDR2 from the germline V gene are SGHNT and YYREEE (reference sequence).

Only a few counts were recorded for this clone. In DNA form, the CDR3 reads TGTGCCAGCAGCTTAATCGCGCAGGGGGCGCGAATCACCTTC. It translates to CASSLIAQGARITF. This chain uses TRBV7-3 with TRBJ1-2; TRBD1 matches 8 bases. Germline lookup yields CDR1 SGHTA and CDR2 FQGTGA. J was trimmed by 13 bases and V by 1 base; bases with no gene match: 11. This CDR3 spans 14 amino acids.

V is TRBV6-6 and J is TRBJ1-2; tentatively, D is TRBD1 (5 bases). Germline V gives CDR1 MNHNY, CDR2 SVGAGI (reference sequence). The CDR3 consists of 14 residues. Trimming cost V 6 bases and J 8 bases, with 19 bases left between them. The CDR3 is CASSLIRVNGGYTF. CDR3 DNA sequence: TGTGCCAGCAGCCTAATCAGGGTAAACGGAGGCTACACCTTC.

The V and J genes are TRBV28 and TRBJ2-7; tentative D call: TRBD1 (6 bases). V was pared by 7 bases and J by 5 bases, with 21 bases between. The CDR3 runs to 15 residues. Germline CDR1 is MDHEN and CDR2 is SYDVKM. The chain's CDR3 is CASNQKQGGLNEQYF. The DNA of the CDR3 is TGTGCCAGCAACCAAAAACAGGGTGGCCTCAACGAGCAGTACTTC.

The rearrangement links TRBV15 to TRBJ1-1, with D possibly being TRBD1 (5 bases). Germline lookup yields CDR1 LNHNV and CDR2 YYDKDF (reference sequence). The V end was cut by 0 bases, the J end by 11 bases, with 19 bases between. CDR3 length: 15 amino acids. The chain's CDR3 is CATSRDKGANEVAFF. In DNA form, the CDR3 reads TGTGCCACCAGCAGAGACAAAGGGGCTAACGAGGTGGCTTTCTTT.

The chain employs TRBV7-6 and TRBJ1-5, with no clear D. The CDR3 totals 13 residues. Trimming cost V 3 bases and J 4 bases, with 7 bases left between them. CDR1 and CDR2 (germline): SGHVS, FNYEAQ. DNA for the CDR3: TGTGCCAGCAGCTTTAGTGGTAATCAGCCCCAGCATTTT. Its translation is CASSFSGNQPQHF.

The chain has TRBV6-5 and TRBJ2-7; D is unclear. This CDR3 has 12 amino acids. From germline, CDR1 is MNHEY and CDR2 SVGAGI. Between the trimmed V and J ends, which lost 7 bases and 7 bases, there was a span of 14 bases. DNA for the CDR3: TGTGCCAGCACCTCTTTCAGTGGTGAGCAGTACTTC. It yields the protein CASTSFSGEQYF.

V and J are TRBV5-1 and TRBJ1-4; D is ambiguous. The CDR3 extends over 15 amino acids. Looked up from germline, CDR1 is SGHRS and CDR2 is YFSETQ. Trimming pared 4 bases from V and 3 bases from J, leaving 13 bases between. The CDR3 loop is CASSELGGSNEKLFF. The DNA of the CDR3 is TGCGCCAGCAGCGAATTAGGCGGCTCTAATGAAAAACTGTTTTTT.

The rearrangement uses TRBV29-1 and TRBJ1-2; TRBD1 matches 9 bases. This CDR3 region has 13 residues. Germline CDR1 and CDR2: SQVTM and ANQGSEA. V lost 6 bases and J lost 5; bases outside the gene matches: 7. CDR3 nucleotide sequence: TGCAGCGTCGACGTGGACAGGGGTTATGGCTACACCTTC. This translates into CSVDVDRGYGYTF.

A few counts support this clone. The chain uses TRBV5-1 and TRBJ1-1, with D maybe TRBD1 (6 bases). Between the trimmed V and J ends, which lost 2 bases and 1 base, there was a span of 12 bases. CDR1 and CDR2 (germline): SGHRS, YFSETQ. This CDR3 has 15 residues. The CDR3 sequence: CASSFQGTSNTEAFF. The CDR3 nucleotides are TGCGCCAGCAGCTTTCAGGGGACGTCGAACACTGAAGCTTTCTTT.

This sequence joins TRBV5-6 and TRBJ2-3; perhaps TRBD1 as D (6 bases). The CDR3 has 13 residues. In germline, CDR1 is SGHDT, CDR2 YYEEEE. Trimming pared 4 bases from V and 3 bases from J, leaving 9 bases between. CDR3 sequence (DNA): TGTGCCAGCAGCCGCGACAGGACAGATACGCAGTATTTT. The encoded protein is CASSRDRTDTQYF.

This chain joins TRBV7-3 and TRBJ2-7; 7 nucleotides line up with TRBD2. V was pared by 0 bases and J by 1 base, with 0 bases of the junction left unmatched. CDR1 is SGHTA, CDR2 FQGTGA, per germline. There are 14 residues in the CDR3. CDR3 in amino acids: CASSLTGLSYEQYF. In DNA form, the CDR3 reads TGTGCCAGCAGCTTAACGGGACTATCCTACGAGCAGTACTTC. The full variable domain, rest sourced from reference TRBV7-3 and TRBJ2-7, is GAGVSQTPSNKVTEKGKYVELRCDPISGHTALYWYRQSLGQGPEFLIYFQGTGAADDSGLPNDRFFAVRPEGSVSTLKIQRTERGDSAVYLCASSLTGLSYEQYFGPGTRLTVT.

This chain connects TRBV5-6 to TRBJ2-3, with a tentative D call TRBD2 (7 bases). There are 17 residues in the CDR3. The V end was cut by 0 bases, the J end by 1 base, with 15 bases between. The germline CDR1 and CDR2 sequences are SGHDT and YYEEEE. The CDR3 DNA follows: TGTGCCAGCAGCTTGGACGGGGGGCTCCGGGGCACAGATACGCAGTATTTT. Its translation: CASSLDGGLRGTDTQYF.

V is TRBV27 and J is TRBJ2-2; D remains unclear. CDR1 and CDR2 (germline): MNHEY, SMNVEV (reference sequence). The CDR3 totals 14 residues. The V end was cut by 4 bases, the J end by 1 base, with 7 bases between. CDR3 sequence reads: CASSSVKNTGELFF. In nucleotides, the CDR3 is TGTGCCAGCAGTTCAGTGAAGAACACCGGGGAGCTGTTTTTT.

The chain links TRBV5-6 to TRBJ2-3, with 8 bases that match TRBD1. V dropped 7 bases and J dropped 0; count of bases not matched to a gene: 10. The CDR3 covers 16 residues. The germline CDR1 and CDR2 sequences are SGHDT and YYEEEE. Here the CDR3 reads CASLWGRGRSTDTQYF. For the CDR3, the DNA is TGTGCCAGCCTCTGGGGCAGGGGGCGCAGCACAGATACGCAGTATTTT.

This chain joins TRBV10-3 and TRBJ1-4, with D uncertain. CDR1 ENHRY and CDR2 SYGVKD come from the germline V gene. CDR3 size: 15 residues. The V and J ends lost 0 bases and 11 bases respectively, with 16 bases between them. Here the CDR3 reads CAISESGDGSEKLFF. CDR3 nucleotide sequence: TGTGCCATCAGTGAGTCTGGGGATGGGAGCGAGAAACTGTTTTTT.

The V and J genes are TRBV30 and TRBJ1-2; no reliable D call. V was trimmed by 4 bases and J by 8 bases, leaving 20 bases between them. CDR3 length: 14 residues. Germline CDR1 reads GTSNPN; CDR2 reads SVGIG (reference sequence). In DNA, the CDR3 is TGTGCCTGGATCCTACTCCGGGAGGTCGGGGGCTACACCTTC. Its translation is CAWILLREVGGYTF.

This chain uses TRBV5-1 with TRBJ2-7; TRBD1 matches 10 bases. V was pared by 4 bases and J by 3 bases, with 7 bases of the junction left unmatched. From germline, CDR1 is SGHRS and CDR2 YFSETQ. This CDR3 spans 15 amino acids. The CDR3 DNA follows: TGCGCCAGCAGCCTAACGACAGGGGGCAGCTACGAGCAGTACTTC. Translated: CASSLTTGGSYEQYF.